These 6 T cell receptor beta chains share one sample of origin, sequenced in a study of CD8 T cells in ankylosing spondylitis. General observations from the study: Ankylosing spondylitis blood seemed to carry a telltale TCR beta motif made of several highly homologous variants.

For these TCRs, the target antigens are not known. MiXCR, run by TCRdb on the 5' RACE reads, gives a single entry per CDR3 protein. Here the sample spans about 450,000 distinct CDR3 sequences, roughly 25% being singletons. The sample comprised blood, either unsorted or a sorted T cell fraction (not recorded which). These receptors were collected from a male donor with ankylosing spondylitis.

In its sample, this clonotype was seen a few times. The rearrangement uses TRBV12-3 or TRBV12-4 and TRBJ2-1, with D perhaps being TRBD1 or TRBD2 (5 bases each). Trimming removed 2 bases from V and 8 bases from J, with 10 bases in between. This CDR3 is built from 13 residues. DNA of the CDR3: TGTGCCAGCAGTTTAAAGTCGGGGCATGAGCAGTTCTTC. It is translated as CASSLKSGHEQFF.

This clonotype was seen a few times. The J gene is TRBJ2-2, the V gene TRBV5-4; possibly TRBD2 for D (5 bases). The CDR3 sequence is 15 residues long. Germline CDR1 and CDR2: SGHNT and YYREEE (reference sequence). Trimming took off 4 bases at V and 0 bases at J, with 10 bases between the two ends. CDR3 in DNA: TGTGCCAGCAGCCCCCGGGATACGAACACCGGGGAGCTGTTTTTT. This gives the protein CASSPRDTNTGELFF.

V and J are TRBV15 and TRBJ2-5; D unclear. The CDR3 runs to 16 residues. Germline assignment: CDR1 LNHNV and CDR2 YYDKDF (reference sequence). Deletions cut 0 bases from V and 5 bases from J, with 16 bases between. The CDR3 sequence is CATSRDGGLATETQYF. In DNA, the CDR3 is TGTGCCACCAGCAGAGATGGTGGCTTAGCAACGGAGACCCAGTACTTC.

This clonotype was picked up a small number of times. The J gene is TRBJ2-3, the V gene TRBV9; 7 bases line up with TRBD2. The CDR3 spans 15 residues. Per the germline V gene, CDR1 is SGDLS and CDR2 is YYNGEE. V lost 3 bases to trimming and J lost 6 bases; unmatched junction nucleotides: 10. The CDR3 sequence is CASSASGLVGDTQYF. Written as DNA, the CDR3 is TGTGCCAGCAGCGCAAGCGGACTAGTAGGCGATACGCAGTATTTT.

This clonotype was observed a few times. The chain is built from TRBV13 and TRBJ2-2; D ambiguous. Germline assignment: CDR1 PRHDT and CDR2 FYEKMQ (reference sequence). V lost 2 bases and J lost 8, with 3 bases in between. The CDR3 has 11 residues. The CDR3 nucleotides read TGTGCCAGCAGCTTATTAGGGGAGCTGTTTTTT. Translation gives CASSLLGELFF.

This chain links TRBV5-1 with TRBJ1-5; D gene unclear. There are 12 residues in the CDR3. Per the germline V gene, CDR1 is SGHRS and CDR2 is YFSETQ. V dropped 4 bases and J dropped 8 bases, with 10 bases sitting between them. As DNA, the CDR3 is TGCGCCAGCAGCCTCGAGGGAGAGCCCCAGCATTTT. Residues: CASSLEGEPQHF.